The sequence of this T cell receptor beta chain was determined in a study of blood T cell repertoires in COVID-19. The CDR3 is 13 residues long. Germline values: CDR1 MNHEY, CDR2 SVGAGI. Deletions cut 2 bases from V and 2 bases from J, with 6 bases between. The method was immunoSEQ multiplex PCR; TCRdb's version includes in-frame clones alone and lacks a portion of them. The table lists 200,000 to 250,000 clones, about 80% of them singletons. What was sequenced was PBMCs or T cells enriched from blood (not recorded which). The sequence was collected from a man aged 55 to 70 who had recovered from COVID-19. The chain couples TRBV6-5 to TRBJ1-2; the D is unclear. CDR3 coding DNA: TGTGCCAGCAGTTACGTGAGGAACTATGGCTACACCTTC. It specifies CASSYVRNYGYTF.